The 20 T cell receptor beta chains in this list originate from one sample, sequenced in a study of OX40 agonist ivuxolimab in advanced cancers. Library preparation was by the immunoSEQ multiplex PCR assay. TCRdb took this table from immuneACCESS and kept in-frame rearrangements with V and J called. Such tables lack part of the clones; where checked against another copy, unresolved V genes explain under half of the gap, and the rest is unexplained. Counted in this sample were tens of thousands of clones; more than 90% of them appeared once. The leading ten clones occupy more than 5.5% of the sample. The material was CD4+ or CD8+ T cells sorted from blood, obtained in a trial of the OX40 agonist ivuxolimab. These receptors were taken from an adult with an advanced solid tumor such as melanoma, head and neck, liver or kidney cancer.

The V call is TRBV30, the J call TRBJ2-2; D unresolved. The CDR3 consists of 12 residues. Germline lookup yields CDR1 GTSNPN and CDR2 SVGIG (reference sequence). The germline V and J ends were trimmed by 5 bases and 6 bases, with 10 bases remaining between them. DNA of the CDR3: TGTGCCTGGGGGGTGGCTTCCGGGGAGCTGTTTTTT. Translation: CAWGVASGELFF.

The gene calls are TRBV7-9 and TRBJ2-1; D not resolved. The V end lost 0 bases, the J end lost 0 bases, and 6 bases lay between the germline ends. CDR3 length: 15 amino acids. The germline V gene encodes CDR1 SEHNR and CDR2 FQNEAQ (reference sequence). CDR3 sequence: CASSLAGLSYNEQFF. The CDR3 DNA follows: TGTGCCAGCAGCTTAGCTGGTCTCTCCTACAATGAGCAGTTCTTC.

The chain's CDR3 is CASSLWGLSTDTQYF. As DNA, the CDR3 is TGTGCCAGCAGTTTATGGGGACTAAGCACAGATACGCAGTATTTT. V is TRBV27 and J is TRBJ2-3, with 7 positions matching TRBD2. The CDR3 is made up of 15 amino acids. V dropped 1 base and J dropped 0; count of bases not matched to a gene: 1. CDR1 and CDR2 (germline): MNHEY, SMNVEV (reference sequence).

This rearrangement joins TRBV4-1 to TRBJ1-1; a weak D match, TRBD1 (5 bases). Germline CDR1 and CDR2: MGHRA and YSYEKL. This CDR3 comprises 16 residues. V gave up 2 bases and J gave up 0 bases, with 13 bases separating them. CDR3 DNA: TGCGCCAGCAGCCAAACCGCGACAGAGATGAACACTGAAGCTTTCTTT. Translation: CASSQTATEMNTEAFF.

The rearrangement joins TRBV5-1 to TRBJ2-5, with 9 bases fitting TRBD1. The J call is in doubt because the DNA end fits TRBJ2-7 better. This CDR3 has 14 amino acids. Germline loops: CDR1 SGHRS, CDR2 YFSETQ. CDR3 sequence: CASSVQGAGYEQYF. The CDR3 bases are TGCGCCAGCAGCGTACAGGGGGCGGGGTACGAGCAGTACTTC.

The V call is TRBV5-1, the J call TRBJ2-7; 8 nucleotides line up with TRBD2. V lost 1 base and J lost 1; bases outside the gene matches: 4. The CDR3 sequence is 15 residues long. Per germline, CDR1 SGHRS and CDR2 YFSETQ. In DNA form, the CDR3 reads TGCGCCAGCAGCTTGAACGGGAGGGGGTCCTACGAGCAGTACTTC. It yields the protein CASSLNGRGSYEQYF. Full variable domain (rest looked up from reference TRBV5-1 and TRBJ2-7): KAGVTQTPRYLIKTRGQQVTLSCSPISGHRSVSWYQQTPGQGLQFLFEYFSETQRNKGNFPGRFSGRQFSNSRSEMNVSTLELGDSALYLCASSLNGRGSYEQYFGPGTRLTVT.

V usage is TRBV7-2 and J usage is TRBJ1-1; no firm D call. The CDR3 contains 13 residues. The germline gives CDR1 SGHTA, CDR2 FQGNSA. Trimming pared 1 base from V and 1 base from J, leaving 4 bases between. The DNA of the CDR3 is TGTGCCAGCAGCTTAGGAAGGAACACTGAAGCTTTCTTT. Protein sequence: CASSLGRNTEAFF.

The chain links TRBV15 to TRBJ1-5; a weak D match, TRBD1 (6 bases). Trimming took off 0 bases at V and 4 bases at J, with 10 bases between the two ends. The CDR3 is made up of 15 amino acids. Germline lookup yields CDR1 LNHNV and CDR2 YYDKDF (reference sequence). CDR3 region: CATSRDSTGNQPQHF. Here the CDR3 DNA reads TGTGCCACCAGCAGAGATTCGACAGGTAATCAGCCCCAGCATTTT.

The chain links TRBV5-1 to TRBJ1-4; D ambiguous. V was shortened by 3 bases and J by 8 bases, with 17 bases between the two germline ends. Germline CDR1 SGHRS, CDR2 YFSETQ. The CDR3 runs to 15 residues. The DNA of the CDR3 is TGCGCCAGCAGCTGGCGGCCGAGCAGTGTCGAAAAACTGTTTTTT. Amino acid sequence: CASSWRPSSVEKLFF. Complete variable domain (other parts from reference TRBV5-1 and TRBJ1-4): KAGVTQTPRYLIKTRGQQVTLSCSPISGHRSVSWYQQTPGQGLQFLFEYFSETQRNKGNFPGRFSGRQFSNSRSEMNVSTLELGDSALYLCASSWRPSSVEKLFFGSGTQLSVL.

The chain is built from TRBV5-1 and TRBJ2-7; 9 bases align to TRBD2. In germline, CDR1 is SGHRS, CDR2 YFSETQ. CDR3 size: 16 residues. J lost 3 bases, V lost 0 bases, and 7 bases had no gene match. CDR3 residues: CASSLEQASGIYEQYF. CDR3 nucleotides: TGCGCCAGCAGCTTGGAACAAGCTAGCGGGATCTACGAGCAGTACTTC.

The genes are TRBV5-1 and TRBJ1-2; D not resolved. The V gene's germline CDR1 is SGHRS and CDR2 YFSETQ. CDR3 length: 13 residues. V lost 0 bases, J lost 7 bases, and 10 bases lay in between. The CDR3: CASSLAGNGGYTF. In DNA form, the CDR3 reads TGCGCCAGCAGCTTGGCCGGAAACGGTGGCTACACCTTC.

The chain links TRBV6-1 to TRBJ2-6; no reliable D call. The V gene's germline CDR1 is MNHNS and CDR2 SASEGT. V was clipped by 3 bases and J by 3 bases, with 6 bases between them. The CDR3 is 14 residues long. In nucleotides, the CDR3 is TGTGCCAGCAGTGACGGGCTTGGGGCCAACGTCCTGACTTTC. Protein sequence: CASSDGLGANVLTF.

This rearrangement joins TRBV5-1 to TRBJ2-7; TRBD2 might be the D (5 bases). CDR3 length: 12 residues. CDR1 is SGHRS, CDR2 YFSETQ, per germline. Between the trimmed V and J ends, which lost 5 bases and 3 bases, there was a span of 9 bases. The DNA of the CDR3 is TGCGCCAGCAGACTTGCGGGCTACGAGCAGTACTTC. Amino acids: CASRLAGYEQYF.

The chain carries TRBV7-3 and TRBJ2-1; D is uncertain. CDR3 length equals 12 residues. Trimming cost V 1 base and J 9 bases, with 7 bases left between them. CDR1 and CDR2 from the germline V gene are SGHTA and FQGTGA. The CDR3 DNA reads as TGTGCCAGCAGCTTAAGACCTACTGAGCAGTTCTTC. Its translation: CASSLRPTEQFF.

CDR3 in DNA: TGTGCCAGTACTAAGACTAGCGGGAGGGCCAGAGATACGCAGTATTTT. It specifies CASTKTSGRARDTQYF. The chain links TRBV19 to TRBJ2-3; 14 bases align to TRBD2. Germline V CDR1 and CDR2: LNHDA, SQIVND (reference sequence). CDR3 length: 16 residues. V lost 7 bases and J lost 5; bases outside the gene matches: 8.

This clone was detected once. CDR3 protein: CASSTAGFQETQYF. In DNA, the CDR3 is TGTGCCAGCAGCACGGCGGGCTTTCAAGAGACCCAGTACTTC. The gene calls are TRBV7-2 and TRBJ2-5; possibly TRBD2 for D (5 bases). Trimming left V 5 bases short and J 2 bases short, with 12 bases between. Germline-derived CDR1 and CDR2 are SGHTA and FQGNSA. There are 14 residues in the CDR3.

DNA for the CDR3: TGCAGTGCCAGGACAGACAATGAGCAGTTCTTC. This gives the protein CSARTDNEQFF. The V call is TRBV20-1, the J call TRBJ2-1, with D tentatively TRBD1 (6 bases). This CDR3 has 11 amino acids. CDR1 DFQATT and CDR2 SNEGSKA come from the germline V gene (reference sequence). V was shortened by 6 bases and J by 5 bases, with 8 bases between the two germline ends.

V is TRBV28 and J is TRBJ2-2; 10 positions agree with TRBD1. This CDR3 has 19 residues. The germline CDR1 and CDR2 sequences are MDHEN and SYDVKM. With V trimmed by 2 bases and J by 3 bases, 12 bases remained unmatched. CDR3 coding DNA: TGTGCCAGCAGTTTAAGGGACAGGGGCGGATCGGGGGACACCGGGGAGCTGTTTTTT. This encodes CASSLRDRGGSGDTGELFF.

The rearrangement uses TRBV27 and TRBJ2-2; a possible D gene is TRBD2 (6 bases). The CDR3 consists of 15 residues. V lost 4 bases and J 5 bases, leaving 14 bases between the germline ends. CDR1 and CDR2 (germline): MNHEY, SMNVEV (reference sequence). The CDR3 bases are TGTGCCAGCAGTTCCCGCGGGACGAGGACCGGGGAGCTGTTTTTT. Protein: CASSSRGTRTGELFF.

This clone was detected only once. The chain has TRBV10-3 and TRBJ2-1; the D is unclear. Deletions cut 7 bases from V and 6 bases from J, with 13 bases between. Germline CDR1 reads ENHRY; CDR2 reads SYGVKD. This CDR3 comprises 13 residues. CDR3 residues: CAITHPQANEQFF. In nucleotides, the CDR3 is TGTGCCATCACTCACCCGCAGGCCAATGAGCAGTTCTTC.